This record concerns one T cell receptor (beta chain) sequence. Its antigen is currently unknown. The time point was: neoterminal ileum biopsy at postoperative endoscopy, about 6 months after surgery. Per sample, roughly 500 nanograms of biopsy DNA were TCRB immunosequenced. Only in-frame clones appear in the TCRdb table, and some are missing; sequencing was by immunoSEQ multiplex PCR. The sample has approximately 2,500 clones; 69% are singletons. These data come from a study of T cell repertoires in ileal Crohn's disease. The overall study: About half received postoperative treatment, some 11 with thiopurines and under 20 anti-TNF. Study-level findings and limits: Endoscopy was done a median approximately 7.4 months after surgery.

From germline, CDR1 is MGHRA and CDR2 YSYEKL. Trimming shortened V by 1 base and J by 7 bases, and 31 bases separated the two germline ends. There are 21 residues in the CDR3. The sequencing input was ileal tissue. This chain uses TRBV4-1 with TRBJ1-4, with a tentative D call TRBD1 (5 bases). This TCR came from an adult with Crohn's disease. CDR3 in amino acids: CASSQVEITGRGIGAGEKLFF. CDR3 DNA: TGCGCCAGCAGCCAAGTGGAGATTACAGGAAGGGGTATAGGGGCTGGTGAAAAACTGTTTTTT.